This T cell receptor (beta chain) was observed in a study of CD8+CD57+ T cells in acquired aplastic anemia. Overall study findings and caveats: Patients and controls turned out to have twenty-nine CD8+ CDR3 sequences in common.

The CDR3 totals 12 residues. CDR1 and CDR2 from the germline V gene are MRHNA and SNTAGT. With 9 bases removed from V and 7 bases from J, the gap between germline ends came to 10 bases. Whoever was chosen for sequencing had shown CD8+CD57+ cell expansion by flow cytometry. TCR beta VDJ combinations and CDR3 sequences were profiled from genomic DNA. TCRdb analysed the reads with MiXCR anew, one entry per CDR3 protein. The sample lists about 240,000 distinct CDR3 sequences; around 46% were seen once. This clonotype was picked up one time. The antigen is not known. The sequence derives from a human donor with aplastic anemia. Sequencing was done on a sample of sorted CD4+, CD8+, or CD8+CD57+ T cells (not recorded which) from PBMCs. V is TRBV6-4 and J is TRBJ2-6, with D hard to call. In DNA, the CDR3 is TGTGCCAGTGACTCTGACGCCAACGTCCTGACTTTC. It codes for CASDSDANVLTF.